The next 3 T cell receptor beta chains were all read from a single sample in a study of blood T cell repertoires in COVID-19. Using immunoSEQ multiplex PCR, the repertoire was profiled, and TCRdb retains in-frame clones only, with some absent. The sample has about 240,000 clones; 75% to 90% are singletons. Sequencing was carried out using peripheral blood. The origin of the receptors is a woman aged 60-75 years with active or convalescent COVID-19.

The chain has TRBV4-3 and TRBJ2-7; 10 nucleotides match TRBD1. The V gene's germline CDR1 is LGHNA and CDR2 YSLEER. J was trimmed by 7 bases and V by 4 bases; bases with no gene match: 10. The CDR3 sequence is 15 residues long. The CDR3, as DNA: TGCGCCAGCAGCCCGGGACAGGGGCTAGTTCGAGAGCAGTACTTC. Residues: CASSPGQGLVREQYF.

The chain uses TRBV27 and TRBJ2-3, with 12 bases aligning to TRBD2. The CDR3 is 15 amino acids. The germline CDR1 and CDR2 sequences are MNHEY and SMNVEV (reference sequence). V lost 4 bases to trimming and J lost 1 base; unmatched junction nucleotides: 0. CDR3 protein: CASSSSGRGTDTQYF. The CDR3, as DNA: TGTGCCAGCAGTTCTAGCGGGAGGGGCACAGATACGCAGTATTTT.

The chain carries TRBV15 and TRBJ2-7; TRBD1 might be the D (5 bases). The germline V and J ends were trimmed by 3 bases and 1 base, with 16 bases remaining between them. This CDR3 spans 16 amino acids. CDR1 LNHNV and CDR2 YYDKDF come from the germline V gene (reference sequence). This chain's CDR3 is CATSSERRTLSYEQYF. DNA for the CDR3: TGTGCCACCAGCAGTGAAAGACGGACACTATCCTACGAGCAGTACTTC.